What follows is one T cell receptor (beta chain) and its context. Other nucleotide sequences from this sample produce the same CDR3. This entry comes from a study of blood T cell repertoires in COVID-19. Whole-study context: From T cells, B-cell-depleted T cells, or PBMCs came the material, which was cDNA or gDNA.

The CDR3 length is 12 residues. Trimming shortened V by 4 bases and J by 0 bases, and 4 bases separated the two germline ends. The V gene's germline CDR1 is SEHNR and CDR2 FQNEAQ (reference sequence). Under the authors' procedure: Amplification with reference gene primers provided the estimates of nucleated cell counts. Sequencing was performed with immunoSEQ multiplex PCR; in TCRdb, only in-frame clones are kept and a portion is missing. That table furnishes V, J and clone size, whereas the DNA furnished D and trimming. The sample includes about 200,000 clones, 80% to 90% of them seen just once. Sequencing input: peripheral blood. The clonotype originates from a human donor with active or convalescent COVID-19. The donor label of this sample is uncertain. V usage is TRBV7-9 and J usage is TRBJ2-7; D is uncertain. The CDR3 sequence is CASSSLSYEQYF. DNA for the CDR3: TGTGCCAGCAGCTCACTCTCCTACGAGCAGTACTTC.